This T cell receptor (beta chain) was found in a study of blood T cell repertoires in COVID-19. Study-wide background: T cells, B-cell-depleted T cells, or PBMCs supplied cDNA or gDNA.

Participants were aged about 18 to 90 years, lived in 20 to 25 US areas, and enrolled virtually. Only in-frame clones appear in the TCRdb table, and some are missing; sequencing was by immunoSEQ multiplex PCR. The table records about 220,000 clones, approximately 80% of them present only once. The CDR3 loop spans 15 amino acids. Trimming took 1 base from V and 3 from J; bases not matched to a gene: 5. Germline V lookup: CDR1 MNHEY, CDR2 SMNVEV (reference sequence). Sequencing was carried out using PBMCs or T cells enriched from blood (not recorded which). The chain recombines TRBV27 with TRBJ2-7, with 8 bases matching TRBD1. This TCR was recovered from a woman aged 40 to 50 with acute COVID-19. The CDR3 region is CASSLFGQGIYEQYF. DNA for the CDR3: TGTGCCAGCAGTTTATTCGGACAGGGTATCTACGAGCAGTACTTC.